The clone carrying this T cell receptor (beta chain) was seen a few times. Its specificity is not known. This record belongs to a study of T cell repertoires in aging, cancer and after chemotherapy. Study in general: Patients with glioblastoma brain tumors were sampled before and after temozolomide-based therapy.

Germline CDR1 and CDR2: LNHNV and YYDKDF (reference sequence). The CDR3 totals 15 residues. The V and J ends lost 0 bases and 1 base respectively, with 10 bases between them. TCR beta rearrangements were amplified from peripheral blood genomic DNA. TRB rearrangements spanning V, D and J were amplified using mixed TRB-A/B primers. MiXCR, run by TCRdb on the multiplex PCR reads, gives a single entry per CDR3 protein. The sample contains some 3,000 distinct CDR3 sequences, 33% of which appear only once. General study results and limits: Age-matched healthy donors had significantly more diverse, less clonal blood TCR repertoires than untreated cancer patients. Across the chemotherapy interval, each cancer cohort showed higher median generation probability, suggesting thymic rebound.

The specimen sequenced was blood. The sequence was obtained from a human donor with a solid tumor. The chain recombines TRBV15 with TRBJ2-7; D is uncertain. CDR3 loop: CATSRDNQPSYEQYF. The DNA for the CDR3 is TGTGCCACCAGCAGAGATAACCAGCCTTCCTACGAGCAGTACTTC.